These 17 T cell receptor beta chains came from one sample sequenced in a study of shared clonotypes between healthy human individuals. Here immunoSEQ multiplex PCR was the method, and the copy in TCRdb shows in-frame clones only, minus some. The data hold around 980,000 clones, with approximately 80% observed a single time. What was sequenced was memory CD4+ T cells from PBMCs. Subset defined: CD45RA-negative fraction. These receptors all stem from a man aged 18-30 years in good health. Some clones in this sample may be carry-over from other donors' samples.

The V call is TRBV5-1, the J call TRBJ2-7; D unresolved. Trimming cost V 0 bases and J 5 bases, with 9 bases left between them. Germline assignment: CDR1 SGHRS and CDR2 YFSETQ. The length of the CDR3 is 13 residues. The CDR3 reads CASSLGAPNEQYF. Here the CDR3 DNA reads TGCGCCAGCAGCTTGGGGGCCCCCAACGAGCAGTACTTC.

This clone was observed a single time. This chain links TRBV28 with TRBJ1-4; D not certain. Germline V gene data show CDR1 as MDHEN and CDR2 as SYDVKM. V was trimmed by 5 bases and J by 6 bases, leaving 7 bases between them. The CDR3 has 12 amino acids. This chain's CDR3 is CASSPFYEKLFF. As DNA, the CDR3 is TGTGCCAGCAGTCCATTTTATGAAAAACTGTTTTTT.

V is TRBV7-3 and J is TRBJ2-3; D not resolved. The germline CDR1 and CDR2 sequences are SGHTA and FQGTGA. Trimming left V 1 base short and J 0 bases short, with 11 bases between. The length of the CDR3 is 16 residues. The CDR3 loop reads CASSLSEQTSTDTQYF. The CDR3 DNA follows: TGTGCCAGCAGCTTAAGTGAACAGACTAGCACAGATACGCAGTATTTT.

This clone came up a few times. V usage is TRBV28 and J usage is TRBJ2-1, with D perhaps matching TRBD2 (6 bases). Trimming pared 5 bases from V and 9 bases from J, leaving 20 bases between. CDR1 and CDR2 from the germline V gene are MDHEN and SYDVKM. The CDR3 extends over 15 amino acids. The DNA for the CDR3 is TGTGCCAGCAGTCCCCAGCCGAGACGGGAGAGTGAGCAGTTCTTC. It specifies CASSPQPRRESEQFF.

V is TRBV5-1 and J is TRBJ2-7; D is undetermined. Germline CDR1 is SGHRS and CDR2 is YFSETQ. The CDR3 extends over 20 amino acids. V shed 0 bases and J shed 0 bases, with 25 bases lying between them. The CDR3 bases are TGCGCCAGCAGCTTGGCTAGTATAGTGAGTGCCCGTCCGAGCTCCTACGAGCAGTACTTC. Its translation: CASSLASIVSARPSSYEQYF.

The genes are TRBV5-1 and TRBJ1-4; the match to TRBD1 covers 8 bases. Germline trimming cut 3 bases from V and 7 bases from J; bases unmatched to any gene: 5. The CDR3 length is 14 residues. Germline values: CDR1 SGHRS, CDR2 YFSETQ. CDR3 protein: CASSSGRGLEKLFF. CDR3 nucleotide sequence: TGCGCCAGCAGCTCCGGCAGGGGGCTTGAAAAACTGTTTTTT. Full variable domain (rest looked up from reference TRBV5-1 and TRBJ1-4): KAGVTQTPRYLIKTRGQQVTLSCSPISGHRSVSWYQQTPGQGLQFLFEYFSETQRNKGNFPGRFSGRQFSNSRSEMNVSTLELGDSALYLCASSSGRGLEKLFFGSGTQLSVL.

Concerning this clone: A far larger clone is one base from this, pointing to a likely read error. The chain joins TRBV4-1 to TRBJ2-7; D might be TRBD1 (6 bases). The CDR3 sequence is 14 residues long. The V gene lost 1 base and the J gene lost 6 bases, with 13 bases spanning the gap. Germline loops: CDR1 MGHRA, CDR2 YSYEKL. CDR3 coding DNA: TGCGCCAGCAGCCAAGGAGTCAGGGGATGCGAGCAGTACTTC. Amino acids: CASSQGVRGCEQYF.

The CDR3 DNA sequence: TGTGCCAGCAGTTTATCTCGAGAAGGCAATGCTAACTATGGCTACACCTTC. Translating it yields CASSLSREGNANYGYTF. The chain couples TRBV27 to TRBJ1-2; no reliable D call. The CDR3 is 17 amino acids. Germline lookup yields CDR1 MNHEY and CDR2 SMNVEV (reference sequence). The germline V and J ends were trimmed by 0 bases and 0 bases, with 14 bases remaining between them.

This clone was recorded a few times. The CDR3 region has the DNA TGTGCCAGCACCGTCCCCAGGGGTAGATACGAGCAGTACTTC. It yields the protein CASTVPRGRYEQYF. The V gene is TRBV5-8, the J gene TRBJ2-7, with TRBD1 as a possible D gene (6 bases). Germline CDR1 and CDR2: SGHTS and YDEGEE. V dropped 6 bases and J dropped 4 bases, with 17 bases sitting between them. This CDR3 is built from 14 residues.

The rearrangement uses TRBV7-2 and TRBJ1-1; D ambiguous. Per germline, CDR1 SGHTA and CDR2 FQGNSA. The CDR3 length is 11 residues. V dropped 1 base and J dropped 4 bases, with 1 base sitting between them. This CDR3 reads CASSLVTEAFF. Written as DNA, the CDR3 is TGTGCCAGCAGCTTAGTCACTGAAGCTTTCTTT.

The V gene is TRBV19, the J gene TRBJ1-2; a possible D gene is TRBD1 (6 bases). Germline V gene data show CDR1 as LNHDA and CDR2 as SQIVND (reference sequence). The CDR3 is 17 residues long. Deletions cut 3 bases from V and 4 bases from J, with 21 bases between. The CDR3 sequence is CASSIWNFQGSRYGYTF. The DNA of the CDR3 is TGTGCCAGTAGTATCTGGAATTTTCAGGGGAGTCGCTATGGCTACACCTTC.

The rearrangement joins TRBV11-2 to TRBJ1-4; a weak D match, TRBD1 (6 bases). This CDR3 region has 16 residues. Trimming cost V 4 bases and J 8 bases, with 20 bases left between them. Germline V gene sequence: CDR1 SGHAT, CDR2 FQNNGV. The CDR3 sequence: CASSSTRGKQGEKLFF. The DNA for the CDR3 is TGTGCCAGCAGCTCGACCCGGGGGAAGCAGGGGGAAAAACTGTTTTTT.

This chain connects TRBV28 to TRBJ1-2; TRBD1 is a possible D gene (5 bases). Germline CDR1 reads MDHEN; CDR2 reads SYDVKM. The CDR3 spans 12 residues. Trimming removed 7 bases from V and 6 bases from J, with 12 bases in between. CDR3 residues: CASTGDFDGYTF. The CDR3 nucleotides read TGTGCCAGCACCGGGGACTTTGATGGCTACACCTTC.

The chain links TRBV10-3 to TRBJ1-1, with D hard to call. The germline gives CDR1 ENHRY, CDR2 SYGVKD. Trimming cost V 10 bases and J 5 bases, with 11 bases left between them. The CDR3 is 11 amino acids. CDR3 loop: CASVAGTEAFF. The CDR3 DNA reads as TGTGCCAGCGTTGCGGGAACTGAAGCTTTCTTT.

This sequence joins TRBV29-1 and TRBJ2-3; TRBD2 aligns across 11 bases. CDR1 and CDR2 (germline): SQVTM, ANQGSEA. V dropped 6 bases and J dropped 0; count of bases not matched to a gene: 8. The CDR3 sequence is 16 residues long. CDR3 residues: CSVATSGGISTDTQYF. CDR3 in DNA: TGCAGCGTCGCAACTAGCGGGGGCATTAGCACAGATACGCAGTATTTT.

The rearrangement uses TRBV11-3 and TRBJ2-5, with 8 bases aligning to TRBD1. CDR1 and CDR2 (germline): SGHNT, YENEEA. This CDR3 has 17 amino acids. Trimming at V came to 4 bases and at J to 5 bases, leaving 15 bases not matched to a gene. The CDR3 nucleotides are TGTGCCAGCAGCTCTAGTACCTTTGCAGGGGGCGTCGAGACCCAGTACTTC. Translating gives CASSSSTFAGGVETQYF. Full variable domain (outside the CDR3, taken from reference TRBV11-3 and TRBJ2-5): EAGVVQSPRYKIIEKKQPVAFWCNPISGHNTLYWYLQNLGQGPELLIRYENEEAVDDSQLPKDRFSAERLKGVDSTLKIQPAELGDSAVYLCASSSSTFAGGVETQYFGPGTRLLVL.

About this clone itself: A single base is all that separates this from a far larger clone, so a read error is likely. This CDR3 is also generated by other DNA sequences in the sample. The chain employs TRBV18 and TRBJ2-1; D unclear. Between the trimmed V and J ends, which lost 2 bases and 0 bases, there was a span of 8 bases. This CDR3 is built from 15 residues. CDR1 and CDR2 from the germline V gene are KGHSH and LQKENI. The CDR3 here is CASSPGKISYNEQFF. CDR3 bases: TGTGCCAGCTCACCAGGGAAGATCTCCTACAATGAGCAGTTCTTC.